This TCR beta chain was identified during a study of radiotherapy plus CTLA-4 blockade in lung cancer. With respect to this clone: Its cognate antigen is unknown.

Data came from immunoSEQ multiplex PCR; TCRdb stores just in-frame clones and leaves some out. The table lists just over 60,000 clones, roughly 77% of them singletons. General study results and limits: An expansion of tumor-derived TCR clones occurred in blood after radiotherapy plus ipilimumab.

The CDR3 loop spans 15 amino acids. Trimming cost V 4 bases and J 9 bases; bases outside gene matches: 5. Germline lookup yields CDR1 SGDLS and CDR2 YYNGEE. The rearrangement joins TRBV9 to TRBJ2-1, with 15 bases that match TRBD2. The TCR sequence derives from a human donor with non-small cell lung cancer who had a complete response to radiotherapy plus ipilimumab. The material was peripheral blood, obtained from a patient treated with radiotherapy plus ipilimumab. The CDR3 loop reads CASSFGTSGRTEQFF. Here the CDR3 DNA reads TGTGCCAGCAGCTTTGGGACTAGCGGGAGGACTGAGCAGTTCTTC.